This T cell receptor (beta chain) derives from a study of T cells in Graves' hyperthyroidism and ophthalmopathy (dated by TCRdb to between 2019 and 2020). As for the study more broadly: Peripheral blood samples were taken at the time of initial diagnosis, prior to any treatment. TCR V-J signatures able to tell the groups apart were searched for in a discovery cohort of some 100 patients, of whom under 45 had Graves' ophthalmopathy and around 58 had stable Graves' hyperthyroidism. An independent validation cohort of about 19 hyperthyroidism patients and about 16 patients who later progressed to ophthalmopathy tested prospective prediction of ophthalmopathy. The approximately 98 discovery patients were randomly divided into training and test sets at a 7:3 ratio. Thyroid tissue and blood T-cell repertoires from over 5 Graves' hyperthyroidism patients were also compared in the study. Following sampling, methimazole starting at 30 mg daily was given to hyperthyroidism patients, and high-dose intravenous methylprednisolone was given to ophthalmopathy patients. TCR Vbeta CDR3 sequencing of roughly 140 peripheral blood samples (over 40 ophthalmopathy, about 80 hyperthyroidism and some 17 progressor patients) is reported in the paper.

TCR beta CDR3 regions were amplified from RNA transcripts. A first-round RT-PCR of the TCR CDR3 used the HTBI primer set with the Qiagen OneStep RT-PCR kit. The libraries were constructed in a second round of multiplex PCR and then size-selected and purified. Sequencing of the libraries was done on an Illumina HiSeq2000 using paired-end 100 bp reads. The original pipeline was this. SOAPnuke was used to process the raw data, with reads discarded if the reads contained adapters or uncalled bases, had a mean Phred below 15, or lacked an exact constant-primer or identifier match. COPE v1.2.5 was used to merge the high-quality paired reads, and each unique nucleotide sequence was defined as a clonotype. MiTCR v1.1 was used to align the clonotypes against IMGT TRBV, TRBD and TRBJ reference segments. The analysis included only V-J combinations with a frequency above 0.0001, which together covered roughly 99% of the repertoires. The TCS score was defined as the ratio of F50 (clonal expansion) to E x V (chaos), calculated using BLOSUM62-based TCRdist between CDR3 peptides within each V-J. Welch's t-statistics and random forest reduced around 550 V-J features to 13, which were used in a naive Bayes classifier (R e1071). TCRdb reanalyzed the raw reads on its own, using fastp at Q25 for trimming and MiXCR for clone calling, and kept in-frame beta chains. Each CDR3 protein appears once, grouped with its most common genes and DNA. In this record, the V and J calls reflect TCRdb's handling and not the investigators' own analysis. The sample data list around 600,000 distinct CDR3 sequences, and about 14% of these were observed just once. 12% of the sample rests with the top ten.

This clonotype was counted many times. Its antigen remains undetermined. No much larger clone is present one base from it, and per-base qualities are unavailable. Results and caveats for the whole study, not just this receptor: Most expanded thyroid clonotypes (frequency above 0.001) were also found in blood, which suggests that blood repertoires may mirror thyroid immune responses. During validation, the model predicted progression to ophthalmopathy a median of approximately 6.5 months ahead of onset, with almost 71% sensitivity and 72% to 80% specificity. A 13 V-J signature model separated ophthalmopathy from stable hyperthyroidism, with approximately 87% sensitivity and about 81% specificity in cross-validation and 80%/75% in testing. Sample size was not statistically predetermined, and blinding of investigators to group allocation was not performed.

Ophthalmopathy patients had moderately to severely active disease, Clinical Activity Score of at least 3, NOSPECS grade of at least 4, and duration under 3 months. Exclusion was applied to patients with uncontrolled infections, other autoimmune diseases, pregnancy or lactation. Diagnoses were established on the basis of clinical symptoms, serum thyroxine and TRAb, thyroid ultrasound, and orbital computed tomography. PBMCs were isolated from 10 ml of fresh peripheral blood by Ficoll-Paque density gradient centrifugation. Total RNA was extracted with Trizol reagent, and quality was checked on an Agilent 2100 Bioanalyzer. Per the germline V gene, SGHRS is the CDR1 and YFSETQ is the CDR2. V loses 6 bases, J loses 0 bases, and the germline ends lie 13 bases apart. From its cysteine to its phenylalanine, the CDR3 spans 15 amino acids. The read is trimmed to its CDR3 DNA, 45 bases read in frame from base 1.

The source is a woman in her forties or fifties with Graves' ophthalmopathy. Recombination linked TRBV5-1 to TRBJ2-1; the D segment cannot be called with confidence. What was sequenced was blood. The sequenced DNA is TGCGCCAGCAATCAGGACCCCGGCTCCTACAATGAGCAGTTCTTC. It codes for CASNQDPGSYNEQFF.